Below, 16 T cell receptor beta chains from the same sample are listed, as sequenced in a study of T cell responses to AZD1222 COVID-19 vaccine. Generated by immunoSEQ multiplex PCR, the TCRdb table keeps only in-frame clones and is missing some. The data show about 120,000 clones, approximately 83% seen once. The sequences come from peripheral blood, collected on day 0 of MenACWY control vaccination. These receptors all come from an adult in good health.

The chain recombines TRBV15 with TRBJ1-1; TRBD1 matches at 9 bases. The length of the CDR3 is 15 residues. Germline loops: CDR1 LNHNV, CDR2 YYDKDF (reference sequence). The J segment lost 5 bases and the V segment lost 3 bases, leaving 7 bases of the junction unmatched. The CDR3 DNA is TGTGCCACCAGCAGGGTGACAGGGGGTAAGACTGAAGCTTTCTTT. Protein sequence: CATSRVTGGKTEAFF.

The V gene is TRBV27, the J gene TRBJ1-5, with 9 positions matching TRBD1. The CDR3 has 15 amino acids. Trimming at V came to 8 bases and at J to 2 bases, leaving 7 bases not matched to a gene. Germline CDR1 MNHEY, CDR2 SMNVEV (reference sequence). CDR3 protein: CASSDRGLGNQPQHF. CDR3 nucleotides: TGTGCCAGCTCTGACAGGGGGTTAGGCAATCAGCCCCAGCATTTT.

The V and J genes are TRBV7-9 and TRBJ1-6, with D unresolved. V was cut by 7 bases and J by 7 bases, with 20 bases left in between. The CDR3 runs 16 residues. Germline V lookup: CDR1 SEHNR, CDR2 FQNEAQ (reference sequence). The CDR3 DNA sequence: TGTGCCAGCACCTTGGACCGGGGTGGCGAGAATTCACCCCTCCACTTT. Amino acids: CASTLDRGGENSPLHF.

The chain recombines TRBV6-5 with TRBJ1-1, with a weak D call TRBD1 (6 bases). The germline CDR1 and CDR2 sequences are MNHEY and SVGAGI. The CDR3 totals 14 residues. V was pared by 7 bases and J by 7 bases, with 19 bases between. Here the CDR3 DNA reads TGTGCCAGCACCCAAACCAGGGGACCCAGTGAAGCTTTCTTT. Its protein is CASTQTRGPSEAFF.

The V call is TRBV6-5, the J call TRBJ1-6; D gene uncertain. The CDR3 runs 14 residues. CDR1 is MNHEY, CDR2 SVGAGI, per germline. Trimming took off 2 bases at V and 9 bases at J, with 11 bases between the two ends. This CDR3 is CASSYGIEGSPLHF. CDR3 in DNA: TGTGCCAGCAGTTACGGAATAGAGGGTTCACCCCTCCACTTT.

This clone appeared a single time. The rearrangement uses TRBV7-6 and TRBJ1-6, with D tentatively TRBD1 (5 bases). CDR1 SGHVS and CDR2 FNYEAQ come from the germline V gene. The CDR3 sequence is 20 residues long. Trimming took off 5 bases at V and 0 bases at J, with 23 bases between the two ends. CDR3 residues: CASSPRDGLTKSSYNSPLHF. CDR3 coding DNA: TGTGCCAGCAGCCCGAGGGACGGCTTAACTAAGAGCTCCTATAATTCACCCCTCCACTTT.

The J gene is TRBJ2-5, the V gene TRBV25-1, with no clear D. The CDR3 covers 11 residues. Trimming removed 4 bases from V and 4 bases from J, with 4 bases in between. The germline CDR1 and CDR2 sequences are MGHDK and SYGVNS. The CDR3 loop is CASSGVETQYF. The CDR3 region has the DNA TGTGCCAGCAGTGGCGTAGAGACCCAGTACTTC.

The chain recombines TRBV5-4 with TRBJ2-1; TRBD1 matches at 7 bases. Germline V gives CDR1 SGHNT, CDR2 YYREEE (reference sequence). CDR3 size: 19 residues. V lost 3 bases and J lost 0; bases outside the gene matches: 15. The CDR3 spells CASSYARLQGQSSYNEQFF. The DNA of the CDR3 is TGTGCCAGCAGCTACGCCCGATTACAGGGGCAAAGCTCCTACAATGAGCAGTTCTTC.

The chain combines TRBV29-1 with TRBJ2-7; a weak D match, TRBD2 (6 bases). Per the germline V gene, CDR1 is SQVTM and CDR2 is ANQGSEA. The V gene lost 3 bases and the J gene lost 3 bases, with 18 bases spanning the gap. The CDR3 contains 15 residues. CDR3 region: CSVEIDGGGIYEQYF. CDR3 in DNA: TGCAGCGTTGAGATTGATGGCGGCGGGATCTACGAGCAGTACTTC.

The chain employs TRBV7-2 and TRBJ1-1; tentative D call: TRBD1 (5 bases). V gave up 5 bases and J gave up 0 bases, with 16 bases separating them. Germline CDR1 is SGHTA and CDR2 is FQGNSA. CDR3 length equals 16 residues. The CDR3 is CASSPTGVGVNTEAFF. CDR3 in DNA: TGTGCCAGCAGCCCGACGGGGGTCGGAGTGAACACTGAAGCTTTCTTT.

The rearrangement links TRBV12-3 or TRBV12-4 to TRBJ1-2; 7 bases agree with TRBD1. J lost 8 bases, V lost 2 bases, and 2 bases had no gene match. The CDR3 loop spans 12 amino acids. This CDR3 is CASSLKGAGYTF. The CDR3 coding sequence is TGTGCCAGCAGTTTAAAGGGGGCGGGCTACACCTTC.

This clone was counted a few times. This rearrangement joins TRBV3-1 (or the pseudogene TRBV3-2) to TRBJ1-2, with D possibly matching TRBD1 (5 bases). This CDR3 comprises 12 residues. The V gene lost 2 bases and the J gene lost 7 bases, with 8 bases spanning the gap. Germline V gives CDR1 LGHDT, CDR2 YNNKEL (reference sequence). CDR3 bases: TGTGCCAGCAGCCAAATGGGGGTTGGCTACACCTTC. Amino acids: CASSQMGVGYTF.

V gene TRBV18 combines with J gene TRBJ1-3; 7 bases are a match to TRBD1. After removal of 4 bases from V and 0 bases from J, the junction contained 6 bases not matched to a gene. The CDR3 extends over 16 amino acids. In germline, CDR1 is KGHSH, CDR2 LQKENI. CDR3 sequence (DNA): TGTGCCAGCTCACAACCGGGACAGCACTCTGGAAACACCATATATTTT. Its translation: CASSQPGQHSGNTIYF.

The chain is built from TRBV6-5 and TRBJ2-3; 9 bases agree with TRBD1. Trimming cost V 6 bases and J 4 bases; bases outside gene matches: 8. The CDR3 extends over 15 amino acids. Germline V gene lookup returns CDR1 MNHEY and CDR2 SVGAGI. This chain's CDR3 is CASRDRGGGADTQYF. CDR3 coding DNA: TGTGCCAGCAGGGACAGGGGCGGAGGTGCAGATACGCAGTATTTT.

The gene calls are TRBV12-5 and TRBJ2-7; D is possibly TRBD2 (7 bases). Germline CDR1 reads LGHNT; CDR2 reads FRNRAP. This CDR3 region has 15 residues. V was pared by 2 bases and J by 2 bases, with 13 bases between. The DNA for the CDR3 is TGTGCTAGTGGTTTGAGGGGGGGCCGGGCCTACGAGCAGTACTTC. Residues: CASGLRGGRAYEQYF.

The chain has TRBV28 and TRBJ1-2; a possible D gene is TRBD1 (5 bases). Trimming left V 6 bases short and J 8 bases short, with 19 bases between. The CDR3 loop spans 14 amino acids. Germline lookup yields CDR1 MDHEN and CDR2 SYDVKM. CDR3 DNA sequence: TGTGCCAGCAGGGCGGCATCCCTTCGGGGCGGCTACACCTTC. Protein: CASRAASLRGGYTF.